This passage covers 17 T cell receptor beta chains from one sample sequenced in a study of early T cells in non-severe SARS-CoV-2 infection. Using its own MiXCR run on the 5' RACE reads, TCRdb lists one record per CDR3 protein. The table includes approximately 22,000 distinct CDR3 sequences, 4.5% to 6% detected once. Specimen: whole blood, collected at baseline. The receptors originated from an adult who was a healthcare worker with PCR-confirmed SARS-CoV-2 infection or an uninfected control (not recorded which).

This clonotype was seen ten or more times. The rearrangement joins TRBV6-5 to TRBJ2-4; no definite D call. Germline-derived CDR1 and CDR2 are MNHEY and SVGAGI. The CDR3 is 15 amino acids. Trimming removed 5 bases at V and 0 bases at J, with 11 bases between. CDR3 residues: CASSATALAKNIQYF. CDR3 sequence (DNA): TGTGCCAGCAGTGCGACCGCACTAGCCAAAAACATTCAGTACTTC.

This clonotype appeared a few times. V and J are TRBV12-5 and TRBJ2-1; 12 positions agree with TRBD1. This CDR3 is built from 15 residues. From germline, CDR1 is LGHNT and CDR2 FRNRAP. Trimming removed 7 bases from V and 9 bases from J; junction bases left unmatched: 10. CDR3 region: CASALPGQGASEQFF. The CDR3 coding sequence is TGTGCTAGTGCCCTCCCGGGACAGGGGGCAAGTGAGCAGTTCTTC.

V is TRBV20-1 and J is TRBJ2-7; 10 bases align to TRBD2. The CDR3 sequence is 15 residues long. Germline CDR1 DFQATT, CDR2 SNEGSKA (reference sequence). The ends lost 5 bases at V and 2 bases at J; junction bases unmatched: 9. DNA of the CDR3: TGCAGTGCTCGAACCTTAGCGGGGGGACCCTACGAGCAGTACTTC. This sequence encodes CSARTLAGGPYEQYF.

This clonotype was seen more than once but under ten times. The chain links TRBV5-6 to TRBJ2-1, with D unclear. This CDR3 region has 15 residues. CDR1 is SGHDT and CDR2 is YYEEEE in the germline V gene. With 0 bases removed from V and 1 base from J, the gap between germline ends came to 8 bases. CDR3 in amino acids: CASSLGPLSYNEQFF. In DNA, the CDR3 is TGTGCCAGCAGCTTGGGGCCCCTATCCTACAATGAGCAGTTCTTC.

This clonotype has just a few counts. This sequence joins TRBV5-1 and TRBJ2-7, with 9 bases fitting TRBD1. J lost 3 bases, V lost 3 bases, and 7 bases had no gene match. The CDR3 contains 15 residues. From germline, CDR1 is SGHRS and CDR2 YFSETQ. The CDR3 loop is CASSYTGTGRYEQYF. CDR3 in DNA: TGCGCCAGCAGCTATACCGGGACAGGGCGCTACGAGCAGTACTTC.

The chain has TRBV5-1 and TRBJ1-6; 8 bases are shared with TRBD1. Trimming cost V 4 bases and J 10 bases; bases outside gene matches: 10. Germline V lookup: CDR1 SGHRS, CDR2 YFSETQ. The CDR3 is made up of 15 amino acids. Here the CDR3 reads CASSRRDRRDSPLHF. In nucleotides, the CDR3 is TGCGCCAGCAGCCGCCGGGACAGGAGAGACTCACCCCTCCACTTT.

This clonotype was seen at least ten times. The chain uses TRBV12-3 or TRBV12-4 and TRBJ1-2; weak D call: TRBD1 (6 bases). The CDR3 extends over 14 amino acids. V dropped 6 bases and J dropped 4 bases, with 15 bases sitting between them. This CDR3 reads CASRKETGSYGYTF. CDR3 nucleotides: TGTGCCAGCAGAAAAGAGACAGGAAGCTATGGCTACACCTTC.

This clonotype turned up a few times. This chain joins TRBV7-9 and TRBJ2-5, with 10 bases fitting TRBD1. Germline-derived CDR1 and CDR2 are SEHNR and FQNEAQ (reference sequence). Trimming at V came to 3 bases and at J to 4 bases, leaving 11 bases not matched to a gene. The CDR3 length is 17 residues. The CDR3 region has the DNA TGTGCCAGCAGCTTCCTACCAGGGACAGGGGTAATAGAGACCCAGTACTTC. Its translation is CASSFLPGTGVIETQYF.

The table lists this clonotype with a few counts. The chain employs TRBV24-1 and TRBJ2-3; TRBD1 might be the D (6 bases). V lost 7 bases, J lost 4 bases, and 11 bases lay in between. Germline-derived CDR1 and CDR2 are KGHDR and SFDVKD. This CDR3 has 13 residues. The CDR3 DNA reads TGTGCCACCAGCATTACAGGGTCAGATACGCAGTATTTT. This sequence encodes CATSITGSDTQYF.

A few counts support this clonotype. The rearrangement links TRBV5-5 to TRBJ2-5; 7 bases map to TRBD2. There are 14 residues in the CDR3. CDR1 is SGHKS and CDR2 is YYEKEE in the germline V gene (reference sequence). The V gene end was trimmed by 4 bases and the J gene end by 4 bases; junction bases not matched to a gene: 7. The CDR3, as DNA: TGTGCCAGCAGCCCTAACTGGGGGGGAGAGACCCAGTACTTC. Translating gives CASSPNWGGETQYF. Using reference TRBV5-5 and TRBJ2-5 for the parts outside the CDR3, the full variable domain is DAGVTQSPTHLIKTRGQQVTLRCSPISGHKSVSWYQQVLGQGPQFIFQYYEKEERGRGNFPDRFSARQFPNYSSELNVNALLLGDSALYLCASSPNWGGETQYFGPGTRLLVL.

The chain joins TRBV6-5 to TRBJ2-5; D not resolved. Trimming removed 4 bases from V and 4 bases from J, with 4 bases in between. This CDR3 is built from 11 residues. Germline CDR1 and CDR2: MNHEY and SVGAGI. The CDR3 DNA is TGTGCCAGCAGTTTTTCAGAGACCCAGTACTTC. Residues: CASSFSETQYF.

A few counts support this clonotype. V gene TRBV10-3 combines with J gene TRBJ1-3; 7 bases match TRBD1. CDR1 and CDR2 from the germline V gene are ENHRY and SYGVKD. V shed 3 bases, J shed 7 bases, and the junction held 9 bases outside the gene matches. The CDR3 totals 15 residues. The CDR3, as DNA: TGTGCCATCAGTGATCAGACAGGGATCCAGAACACCATATATTTT. The encoded protein is CAISDQTGIQNTIYF.

This clonotype has ten or more counts. The V and J genes are TRBV6-2 or TRBV6-3 and TRBJ2-7; D might be TRBD2 (5 bases). V shed 4 bases and J shed 7 bases, with 11 bases lying between them. Germline lookup yields CDR1 MNHEY and CDR2 SVGEGT. The CDR3 totals 12 residues. The CDR3 DNA reads TGTGCCAGCAGTTCAGGACCGGGGGAGCAGTACTTC. Translation: CASSSGPGEQYF.

This clonotype is termed medium-sized (0.01 to 0.1%). The gene calls are TRBV7-2 and TRBJ1-1; no clear D gene. This CDR3 is built from 13 residues. In germline, CDR1 is SGHTA, CDR2 FQGNSA. Trimming removed 1 base at V and 8 bases at J, with 11 bases between. This CDR3 is CASSLDIRSEAFF. CDR3 nucleotide sequence: TGTGCCAGCAGCTTAGACATTCGGTCGGAAGCTTTCTTT.

This clonotype was seen at least ten times. The chain combines TRBV5-1 with TRBJ2-3, with D unresolved. Looked up from germline, CDR1 is SGHRS and CDR2 is YFSETQ. The CDR3 is 14 residues long. V was trimmed by 1 base and J by 2 bases, leaving 8 bases between them. CDR3 nucleotides: TGCGCCAGCAGCTTGTCCGGTCCCACAGATACGCAGTATTTT. Its translation is CASSLSGPTDTQYF.

The sample holds many counts of this clonotype. The chain joins TRBV15 to TRBJ2-3; no reliable D call. V lost 6 bases and J 4 bases, leaving 8 bases between the germline ends. Germline V gene data show CDR1 as LNHNV and CDR2 as YYDKDF (reference sequence). CDR3 length: 12 residues. The CDR3 reads CATSTNADTQYF. In nucleotides, the CDR3 is TGTGCCACCAGTACCAACGCAGATACGCAGTATTTT.

This clonotype occurred many times. The chain recombines TRBV12-3 or TRBV12-4 with TRBJ2-5; 8 bases agree with TRBD2. CDR3 length: 19 amino acids. Trimming took 0 bases from V and 3 from J; bases not matched to a gene: 15. The CDR3 sequence: CASSLAPRLAGRPKETQYF. The CDR3 nucleotides read TGTGCCAGCAGTTTAGCGCCCCGTTTAGCGGGGAGACCTAAAGAGACCCAGTACTTC.